The source of this T cell receptor (beta chain) is a study of cytomegalovirus exposure and HLA in healthy donors. With 60 Vbeta and 13 Jbeta primers, the PCR was carried out. The protocol was immunoSEQ multiplex PCR, while the TCRdb copy is restricted to in-frame clones and leaves out a portion. The repertoire table contains over 100,000 clones. Losses at the gene ends were 1 base for V and 15 bases for J; bases not matched to a gene: 6. Germline values: CDR1 SGHTA, CDR2 FQGNSA. The CDR3 spans 12 residues. The chain links TRBV7-2 to TRBJ2-1; 7 nucleotides agree with TRBD2. The clonotype originates from a man aged 35-49 years in good health and CMV-seropositive. Source material: PBMCs. The CDR3 protein is CASSLGGRGGFF. CDR3 sequence (DNA): TGTGCCAGCAGCTTAGGCGGGAGAGGTGGGTTCTTC.